The 4 T cell receptor beta chains reported below all come from one sample, sequenced in a study of cytomegalovirus exposure and HLA in healthy donors. A multiplex PCR was run with 60 Vbeta primers and 13 Jbeta primers. Sequenced by immunoSEQ multiplex PCR; TCRdb stores in-frame clones only, minus some. Of about 200,000 clones in the sample, 86% were seen once. The specimen was PBMCs. All receptors come from a woman aged 25 to 39 in good health and CMV-seronegative.

The rearrangement uses TRBV10-2 and TRBJ2-2; D possibly corresponds to TRBD1 (6 bases). There are 13 residues in the CDR3. From germline, CDR1 is WSHSY and CDR2 SAAADI. Trimming removed 8 bases at V and 5 bases at J, with 12 bases between. The CDR3 nucleotides read TGCGCCAGCCGTCAGGGGCGTACCGGGGAGCTGTTTTTT. As protein: CASRQGRTGELFF.

For the CDR3, the DNA is TGCGCCAGCAGCTCTCGGACAGGGGTGACTGAAGCTTTCTTT. Translated, it gives CASSSRTGVTEAFF. J is TRBJ1-1 and V is TRBV5-1, with 9 nucleotides matching TRBD1. The J segment lost 5 bases and the V segment lost 3 bases, leaving 5 bases of the junction unmatched. Germline CDR1 and CDR2: SGHRS and YFSETQ. The CDR3 is 14 residues long.

This chain joins TRBV27 and TRBJ2-7; TRBD2 is a possible D gene (6 bases). Trimming removed 5 bases from V and 9 bases from J, with 14 bases in between. The CDR3 length is 12 residues. Germline CDR1 MNHEY, CDR2 SMNVEV (reference sequence). This chain's CDR3 is CASSGLWGGQYF. As DNA, the CDR3 is TGTGCCAGCAGTGGTCTTTGGGGAGGGCAGTACTTC.

There are a few counts of this clone. V and J are TRBV11-2 and TRBJ2-1; D is uncertain. V was trimmed by 2 bases and J by 6 bases, leaving 11 bases between them. Germline values: CDR1 SGHAT, CDR2 FQNNGV. The CDR3 loop spans 14 amino acids. In DNA, the CDR3 is TGTGCCAGCAGCTTATCTTCGGTCTCCAATGAGCAGTTCTTC. Translation: CASSLSSVSNEQFF.